The entry that follows covers one TCR beta chain sequence. Its antigen remains unknown. Trimming left V 7 bases short and J 0 bases short, with 13 bases between. This CDR3 has 15 residues. Germline-derived CDR1 and CDR2 are SGHVS and FQNEAQ. PCR involved 60 Vbeta and 13 Jbeta primers. The assay was immunoSEQ multiplex PCR, and TCRdb's table has in-frame clones only and misses some. Of 150,000 to 200,000 clones in the sample, more than 80% were seen once. The entry originates in a study of cytomegalovirus exposure and HLA in healthy donors. Turning to the study itself: Samples from HLA-typed donors yielded approximately 80 million unique TCRs in an early data release. Study-wide findings and caveats: Later findings reportedly placed an Asian-associated ancestry cluster below the roughly 670-donor mean for N-insertions. An analysis that was carried out later associated approximately 15,000 TCR beta sequences with HLA alleles at 0.05 false discovery rate. Among the sequence variants, a highly shared cluster was likely an artifact of sequencing.

The origin of this receptor is a boy younger than 18 in good health and CMV-seronegative. The V gene is TRBV7-8, the J gene TRBJ1-3; no clear D. Input material: PBMCs. The CDR3 sequence: CASKGGRSSGNTIYF. The CDR3 DNA is TGTGCCAGCAAAGGAGGACGGAGCTCTGGAAACACCATATATTTT.